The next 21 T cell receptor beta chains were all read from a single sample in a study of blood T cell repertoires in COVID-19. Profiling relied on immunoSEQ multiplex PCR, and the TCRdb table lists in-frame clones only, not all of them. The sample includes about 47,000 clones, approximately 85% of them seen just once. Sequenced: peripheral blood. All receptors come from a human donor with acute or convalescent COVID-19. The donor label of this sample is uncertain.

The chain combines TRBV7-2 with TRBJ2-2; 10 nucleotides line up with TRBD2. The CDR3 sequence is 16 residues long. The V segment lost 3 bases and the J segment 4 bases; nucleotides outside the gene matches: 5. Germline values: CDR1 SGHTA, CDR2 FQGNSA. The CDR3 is CASSLSSGSVTGELFF. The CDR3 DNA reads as TGTGCCAGCAGCTTGTCTAGCGGGAGTGTCACCGGGGAGCTGTTTTTT.

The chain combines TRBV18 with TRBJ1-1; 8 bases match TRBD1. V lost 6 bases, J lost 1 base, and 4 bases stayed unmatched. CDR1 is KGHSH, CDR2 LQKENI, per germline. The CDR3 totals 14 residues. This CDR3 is CASSWTGRNTEAFF. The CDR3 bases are TGTGCCAGCTCCTGGACAGGGAGGAACACTGAAGCTTTCTTT. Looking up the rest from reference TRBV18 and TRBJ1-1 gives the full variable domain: NAGVMQNPRHLVRRRGQEARLRCSPMKGHSHVYWYRQLPEEGLKFMVYLQKENIIDESGMPKERFSAEFPKEGPSILRIQQVVRGDSAAYFCASSWTGRNTEAFFGQGTRLTVV.

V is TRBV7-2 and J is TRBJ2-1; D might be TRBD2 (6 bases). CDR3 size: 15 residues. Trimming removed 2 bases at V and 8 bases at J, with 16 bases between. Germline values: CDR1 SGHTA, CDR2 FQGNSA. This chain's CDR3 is CASSLLGGEIDEQFF. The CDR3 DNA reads TGTGCCAGCAGCTTACTGGGCGGGGAGATCGATGAGCAGTTCTTC.

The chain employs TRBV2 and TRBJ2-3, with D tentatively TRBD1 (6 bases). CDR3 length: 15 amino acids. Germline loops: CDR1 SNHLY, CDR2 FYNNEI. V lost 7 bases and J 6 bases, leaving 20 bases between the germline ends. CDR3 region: CASNLIVGGADTQYF. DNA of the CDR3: TGTGCCAGCAACCTTATCGTTGGGGGCGCGGATACGCAGTATTTT.

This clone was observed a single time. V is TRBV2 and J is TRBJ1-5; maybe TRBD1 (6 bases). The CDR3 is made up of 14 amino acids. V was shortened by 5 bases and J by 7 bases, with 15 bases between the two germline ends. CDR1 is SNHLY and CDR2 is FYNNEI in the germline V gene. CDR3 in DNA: TGTGCCAGCAGTACGGACAGTACGGGCCAGCCCCAGCATTTT. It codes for CASSTDSTGQPQHF.

The CDR3 DNA sequence: TGTGCCAGCAGCTTGGGAGCTAGCGAGGGCTCGGAGACCCAGTACTTC. Translating it yields CASSLGASEGSETQYF. V and J are TRBV5-4 and TRBJ2-5; the D gene is possibly TRBD2 (6 bases). Deletions cut 0 bases from V and 5 bases from J, with 17 bases between. Germline loops: CDR1 SGHNT, CDR2 YYREEE (reference sequence). The CDR3 has 16 residues.

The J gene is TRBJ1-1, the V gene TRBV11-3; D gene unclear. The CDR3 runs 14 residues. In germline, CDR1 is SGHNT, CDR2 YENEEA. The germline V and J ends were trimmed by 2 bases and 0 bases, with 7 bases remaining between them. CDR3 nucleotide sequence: TGTGCCAGCAGCTTAAATACAATGAACACTGAAGCTTTCTTT. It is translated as CASSLNTMNTEAFF.

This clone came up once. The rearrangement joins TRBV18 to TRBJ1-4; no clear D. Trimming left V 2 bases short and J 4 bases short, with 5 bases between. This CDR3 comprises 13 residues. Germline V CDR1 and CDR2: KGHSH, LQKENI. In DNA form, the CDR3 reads TGTGCCAGCTCACCAACAAGTAATGAAAAACTGTTTTTT. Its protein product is CASSPTSNEKLFF.

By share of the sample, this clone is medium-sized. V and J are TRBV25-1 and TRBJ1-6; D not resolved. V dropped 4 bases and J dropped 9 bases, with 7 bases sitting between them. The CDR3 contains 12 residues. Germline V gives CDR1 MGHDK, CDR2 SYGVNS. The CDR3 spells CASSAGGSPLHF. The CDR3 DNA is TGTGCCAGCAGTGCTGGAGGTTCACCCCTCCACTTT. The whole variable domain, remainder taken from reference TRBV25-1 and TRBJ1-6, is EADIYQTPRYLVIGTGKKITLECSQTMGHDKMYWYQQDPGMELHLIHYSYGVNSTEKGDLSSESTVSRIRTEHFPLTLESARPSHTSQYLCASSAGGSPLHFGNGTRLTVT.

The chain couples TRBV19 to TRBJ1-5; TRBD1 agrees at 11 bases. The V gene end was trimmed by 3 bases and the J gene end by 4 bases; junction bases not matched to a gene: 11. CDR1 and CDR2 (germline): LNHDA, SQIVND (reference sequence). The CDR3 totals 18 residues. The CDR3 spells CASSIDGTGGMGNQPQHF. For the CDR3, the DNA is TGTGCCAGTAGTATCGACGGGACAGGGGGTATGGGAAATCAGCCCCAGCATTTT.

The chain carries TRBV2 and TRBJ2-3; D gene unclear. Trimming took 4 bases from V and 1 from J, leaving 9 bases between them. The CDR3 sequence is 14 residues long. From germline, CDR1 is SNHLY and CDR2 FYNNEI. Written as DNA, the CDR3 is TGTGCCAGCAGTGGATTCCGAGGCACAGATACGCAGTATTTT. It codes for CASSGFRGTDTQYF.

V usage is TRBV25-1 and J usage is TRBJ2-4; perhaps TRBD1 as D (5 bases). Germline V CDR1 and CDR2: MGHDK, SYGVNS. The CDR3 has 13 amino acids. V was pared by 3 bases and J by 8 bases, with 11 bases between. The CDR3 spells CASSDPARDIQYF. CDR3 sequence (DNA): TGTGCCAGCAGTGACCCCGCCAGGGACATTCAGTACTTC.

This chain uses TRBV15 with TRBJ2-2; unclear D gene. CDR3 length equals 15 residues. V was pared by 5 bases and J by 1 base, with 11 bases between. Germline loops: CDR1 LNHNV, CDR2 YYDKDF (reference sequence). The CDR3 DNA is TGTGCCACCAGCCCCGATCGACTGAACACCGGGGAGCTGTTTTTT. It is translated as CATSPDRLNTGELFF.

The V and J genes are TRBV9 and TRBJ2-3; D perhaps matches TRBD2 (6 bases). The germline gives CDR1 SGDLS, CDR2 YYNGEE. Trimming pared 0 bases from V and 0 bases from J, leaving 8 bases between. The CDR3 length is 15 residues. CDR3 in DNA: TGTGCCAGCAGCGTAGGGGGGGAGAGCACAGATACGCAGTATTTT. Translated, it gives CASSVGGESTDTQYF. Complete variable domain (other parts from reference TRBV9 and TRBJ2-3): DSGVTQTPKHLITATGQRVTLRCSPRSGDLSVYWYQQSLDQGLQFLIQYYNGEERAKGNILERFSAQQFPDLHSELNLSSLELGDSALYFCASSVGGESTDTQYFGPGTRLTVL.

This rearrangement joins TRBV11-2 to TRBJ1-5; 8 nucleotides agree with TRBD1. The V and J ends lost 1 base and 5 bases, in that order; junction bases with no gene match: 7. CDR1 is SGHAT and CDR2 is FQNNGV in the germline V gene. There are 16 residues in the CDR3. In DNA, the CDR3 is TGTGCCAGCAGCTTAGTATCCACAGGGGGTCATCAGCCCCAGCATTTT. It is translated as CASSLVSTGGHQPQHF.

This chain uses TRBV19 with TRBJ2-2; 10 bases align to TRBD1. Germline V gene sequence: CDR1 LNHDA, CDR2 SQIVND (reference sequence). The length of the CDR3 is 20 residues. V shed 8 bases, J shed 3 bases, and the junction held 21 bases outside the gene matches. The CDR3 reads CASFGSLGQGVSRDTGELFF. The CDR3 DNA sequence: TGTGCCAGTTTTGGATCATTAGGACAGGGGGTATCTAGGGACACCGGGGAGCTGTTTTTT.

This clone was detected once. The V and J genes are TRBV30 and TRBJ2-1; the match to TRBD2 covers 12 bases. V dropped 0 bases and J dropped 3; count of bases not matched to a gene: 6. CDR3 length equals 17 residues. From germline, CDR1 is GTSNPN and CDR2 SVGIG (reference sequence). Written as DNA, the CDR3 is TGTGCCTGGAGTGTACACTGGACTAGCGGGATCTACAATGAGCAGTTCTTC. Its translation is CAWSVHWTSGIYNEQFF.

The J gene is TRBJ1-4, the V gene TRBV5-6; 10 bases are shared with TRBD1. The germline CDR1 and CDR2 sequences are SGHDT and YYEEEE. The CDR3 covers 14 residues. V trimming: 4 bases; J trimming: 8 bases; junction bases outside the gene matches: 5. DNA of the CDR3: TGTGCCAGCAGCGTGACAGGGGGCGACGAAAAACTGTTTTTT. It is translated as CASSVTGGDEKLFF. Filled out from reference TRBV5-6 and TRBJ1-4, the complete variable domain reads DAGVTQSPTHLIKTRGQQVTLRCSPKSGHDTVSWYQQALGQGPQFIFQYYEEEERQRGNFPDRFSGHQFPNYSSELNVNALLLGDSALYLCASSVTGGDEKLFFGSGTQLSVL.

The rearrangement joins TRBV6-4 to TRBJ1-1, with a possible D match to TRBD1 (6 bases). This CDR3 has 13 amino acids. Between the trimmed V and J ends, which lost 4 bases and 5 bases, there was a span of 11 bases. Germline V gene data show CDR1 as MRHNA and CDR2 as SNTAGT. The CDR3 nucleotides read TGTGCCAGCAGTGCAGGGGCGAGAACTGAAGCTTTCTTT. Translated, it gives CASSAGARTEAFF.

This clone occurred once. The CDR3 DNA follows: TGTGCCAGCCTTAGGACAGGGACCGGAGAGACCCAGTACTTC. It encodes CASLRTGTGETQYF. The chain uses TRBV6-5 and TRBJ2-5; 8 bases are a match to TRBD1. CDR1 and CDR2 (germline): MNHEY, SVGAGI. J lost 4 bases, V lost 8 bases, and 9 bases had no gene match. The CDR3 covers 14 residues.

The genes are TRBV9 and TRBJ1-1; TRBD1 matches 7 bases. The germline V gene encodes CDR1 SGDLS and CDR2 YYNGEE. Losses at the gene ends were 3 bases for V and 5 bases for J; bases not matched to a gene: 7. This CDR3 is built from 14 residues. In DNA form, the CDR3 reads TGTGCCAGCAGCGCGACAGGGAGTGGGACTGAAGCTTTCTTT. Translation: CASSATGSGTEAFF.